These 23 T cell receptor beta chains originate from one sample sequenced in a study of blood T cell repertoires in COVID-19. TCRdb's table, derived via immunoSEQ multiplex PCR, lists solely in-frame clones and lacks some. The data show some 150,000 clones, around four fifths seen once. The sample comprised peripheral blood. The source of these receptors is a man aged 40-49 years who had recovered from COVID-19.

The V and J genes are TRBV7-3 and TRBJ2-7; D not resolved. The germline gives CDR1 SGHTA, CDR2 FQGTGA. Trimming took off 2 bases at V and 6 bases at J, with 14 bases between the two ends. This CDR3 has 14 residues. The CDR3 DNA sequence: TGTGCCAGCAGCTTAGGGCCACAGAGTGGCGAGCAGTACTTC. It yields the protein CASSLGPQSGEQYF. Complete variable domain (other parts from reference TRBV7-3 and TRBJ2-7): GAGVSQTPSNKVTEKGKYVELRCDPISGHTALYWYRQSLGQGPEFLIYFQGTGAADDSGLPNDRFFAVRPEGSVSTLKIQRTERGDSAVYLCASSLGPQSGEQYFGPGTRLTVT.

This chain links TRBV6-5 with TRBJ2-5; 7 nucleotides line up with TRBD1. This CDR3 has 13 residues. V was pared by 6 bases and J by 5 bases, with 6 bases of the junction left unmatched. CDR1 and CDR2 from the germline V gene are MNHEY and SVGAGI. The CDR3 region is CASRDRVGETQYF. Written as DNA, the CDR3 is TGTGCCAGCAGAGACAGGGTTGGGGAGACCCAGTACTTC.

This clone was seen a handful of times. The rearrangement joins TRBV30 to TRBJ2-2; unclear D gene. The CDR3 is 15 residues long. Trimming removed 4 bases at V and 6 bases at J, with 18 bases between. From germline, CDR1 is GTSNPN and CDR2 SVGIG (reference sequence). CDR3 sequence: CAWKRSRGGPGELFF. Here the CDR3 DNA reads TGTGCCTGGAAGCGCTCTCGTGGCGGTCCCGGGGAGCTGTTTTTT.

This chain links TRBV7-8 with TRBJ2-2, with TRBD2 matching 11 bases. Germline CDR1 and CDR2: SGHVS and FQNEAQ. The trim removed 1 base at V and 3 bases at J, leaving 7 bases unmatched. CDR3 length: 18 residues. The CDR3 region is CASSLELAGVKDTGELFF. The CDR3 nucleotides are TGTGCCAGCAGCTTAGAACTAGCGGGAGTGAAGGACACCGGGGAGCTGTTTTTT.

V and J are TRBV10-3 and TRBJ2-7, with a tentative D call TRBD2 (5 bases). V lost 3 bases and J 3 bases, leaving 9 bases between the germline ends. This CDR3 has 13 residues. In germline, CDR1 is ENHRY, CDR2 SYGVKD. The CDR3 DNA reads TGTGCCATCAGTGACGGGAACGGCTACGAGCAGTACTTC. It is translated as CAISDGNGYEQYF.

The chain recombines TRBV3-1 (or the pseudogene TRBV3-2) with TRBJ2-1; 8 bases match TRBD2. Losses at the gene ends were 5 bases for V and 6 bases for J; bases not matched to a gene: 6. This CDR3 region has 14 residues. The V gene's germline CDR1 is LGHDT and CDR2 YNNKEL (reference sequence). The CDR3 protein is CASSMAGGLNEQFF. For the CDR3, the DNA is TGTGCCAGCAGCATGGCGGGGGGCCTCAATGAGCAGTTCTTC.

This clone appeared a single time. The gene calls are TRBV7-2 and TRBJ2-3, with no clear D. CDR1 is SGHTA, CDR2 FQGNSA, per germline. The CDR3 length is 14 residues. The V gene lost 1 base and the J gene lost 0 bases, with 5 bases spanning the gap. DNA for the CDR3: TGTGCCAGCAGCTTAGTTTCAAGCACAGATACGCAGTATTTT. Residues: CASSLVSSTDTQYF.

The V gene is TRBV11-3, the J gene TRBJ2-7, with D perhaps matching TRBD2 (5 bases). This CDR3 spans 15 amino acids. Per germline, CDR1 SGHNT and CDR2 YENEEA. Trimming cost V 5 bases and J 5 bases, with 19 bases left between them. The CDR3 nucleotides read TGTGCCAGCAGCCCTGGGGTGATGGGAGAGGACGAGCAGTACTTC. Its protein is CASSPGVMGEDEQYF.

The J gene is TRBJ2-7, the V gene TRBV27; D unresolved. V lost 2 bases and J 4 bases, leaving 12 bases between the germline ends. CDR1 is MNHEY and CDR2 is SMNVEV in the germline V gene (reference sequence). The CDR3 is 14 amino acids. In DNA, the CDR3 is TGTGCCAGCAGTTTACTGGTCACCAGATACGAGCAGTACTTC. Translating it yields CASSLLVTRYEQYF.

The chain links TRBV5-4 to TRBJ2-6; D not resolved. Trimming cost V 4 bases and J 0 bases, with 5 bases left between them. This CDR3 has 14 residues. CDR1 is SGHNT, CDR2 YYREEE, per germline (reference sequence). CDR3 DNA sequence: TGTGCCAGCAGCCAGATCTCTGGGGCCAACGTCCTGACTTTC. Protein: CASSQISGANVLTF. Based on the CDR3 plus reference TRBV5-4 and TRBJ2-6, the full variable domain is ETGVTQSPTHLIKTRGQQVTLRCSSQSGHNTVSWYQQALGQGPQFIFQYYREEENGRGNFPPRFSGLQFPNYSSELNVNALELDDSALYLCASSQISGANVLTFGAGSRLTVL.

V and J are TRBV6-2 or TRBV6-3 and TRBJ1-2, with no clear D. This CDR3 contains 12 residues. V shed 2 bases and J shed 8 bases, with 9 bases lying between them. CDR1 is MNHEY, CDR2 SVGEGT, per germline. CDR3 nucleotides: TGTGCCAGCAGTTACCCCCTCCCCGGCTACACCTTC. Its protein is CASSYPLPGYTF.

The chain has TRBV7-2 and TRBJ2-1; 7 bases match TRBD2. Germline CDR1 and CDR2: SGHTA and FQGNSA. V was clipped by 5 bases and J by 5 bases; unmatched bases: 6. This CDR3 is built from 14 residues. The CDR3 region has the DNA TGTGCCAGCAGCCGGACTAGTTCGGACAATGAGCAGTTCTTC. Translation gives CASSRTSSDNEQFF.

The J gene is TRBJ2-7, the V gene TRBV30; TRBD1 aligns across 8 bases. V was pared by 2 bases and J by 1 base, with 4 bases of the junction left unmatched. The CDR3 is 14 amino acids. CDR1 is GTSNPN, CDR2 SVGIG, per germline (reference sequence). The CDR3 is CAWSSTGGSYEQYF. Here the CDR3 DNA reads TGTGCCTGGAGTTCTACAGGGGGTTCCTACGAGCAGTACTTC.

This sequence joins TRBV18 and TRBJ1-2; 9 positions agree with TRBD1. J lost 6 bases, V lost 8 bases, and 13 bases had no gene match. CDR3 length: 15 amino acids. CDR1 and CDR2 from the germline V gene are KGHSH and LQKENI. The CDR3 coding sequence is TGTGCCAGCACAACTGACAGGGGGGGTTTGGATGGCTACACCTTC. Translation: CASTTDRGGLDGYTF.

The rearrangement links TRBV4-2 to TRBJ1-1, with D possibly matching TRBD1 (5 bases). The germline gives CDR1 LGHNA, CDR2 YNFKEQ. The V end lost 0 bases, the J end lost 5 bases, and 7 bases lay between the germline ends. The CDR3 is 13 residues long. Written as DNA, the CDR3 is TGTGCCAGCAGCCAAGAGGGGGGAACTGAAGCTTTCTTT. This encodes CASSQEGGTEAFF.

V is TRBV11-2 and J is TRBJ2-1, with 15 positions matching TRBD2. V gave up 3 bases and J gave up 0 bases; unmatched junction bases: 6. Germline CDR1 and CDR2: SGHAT and FQNNGV. The CDR3 runs to 19 residues. The CDR3 sequence: CASSFGLAGGPSSYNEQFF. Here the CDR3 DNA reads TGTGCCAGCAGCTTCGGACTAGCGGGGGGGCCTAGCTCCTACAATGAGCAGTTCTTC.

This clone was picked up one time. V usage is TRBV7-9 and J usage is TRBJ2-7, with D possibly matching TRBD1 (6 bases). CDR3 length: 14 amino acids. Germline V gene data show CDR1 as SEHNR and CDR2 as FQNEAQ (reference sequence). V lost 5 bases and J lost 5, with 16 bases in between. CDR3 bases: TGTGCCAGCAGCCCCTCAGGGGCCAAGGACGAGCAGTACTTC. The encoded protein is CASSPSGAKDEQYF.

The V and J genes are TRBV11-3 and TRBJ2-7; a possible D gene is TRBD1 (6 bases). The ends were cut back, 8 bases at V and 2 bases at J, with 10 bases in the middle. This CDR3 contains 12 residues. Per germline, CDR1 SGHNT and CDR2 YENEEA. CDR3 in amino acids: CASGTSPYEQYF. The CDR3 bases are TGTGCCAGCGGGACATCCCCCTACGAGCAGTACTTC.

The chain uses TRBV30 and TRBJ1-4, with D possibly matching TRBD1 (6 bases). CDR1 and CDR2 from the germline V gene are GTSNPN and SVGIG (reference sequence). The V end was cut by 4 bases, the J end by 8 bases, with 17 bases between. This CDR3 is built from 14 residues. CDR3 in amino acids: CAWNSAGGLEKLFF. For the CDR3, the DNA is TGTGCCTGGAATAGCGCGGGGGGCTTGGAAAAACTGTTTTTT.

The CDR3 region has the DNA TGTGCCAGCAGTCGACTAGACCTCTGGGAGCAGTACTTC. This encodes CASSRLDLWEQYF. The chain carries TRBV6-2 or TRBV6-3 and TRBJ2-7; D possibly corresponds to TRBD2 (6 bases). Between the trimmed V and J ends, which lost 5 bases and 7 bases, there was a span of 15 bases. There are 13 residues in the CDR3. The germline V gene has CDR1 MNHEY and CDR2 SVGEGT.

The rearrangement uses TRBV10-3 and TRBJ2-4; D might be TRBD1 (6 bases). The CDR3 runs 17 residues. Per germline, CDR1 ENHRY and CDR2 SYGVKD. The V end lost 6 bases, the J end lost 0 bases, and 18 bases lay between the germline ends. CDR3 region: CAISESLQGLAKNIQYF. In DNA form, the CDR3 reads TGTGCCATCAGCGAGAGCTTGCAGGGGTTAGCCAAAAACATTCAGTACTTC.

The rearrangement joins TRBV30 to TRBJ1-6, with TRBD1 identical over 7 bases. Losses at the gene ends were 0 bases for V and 12 bases for J; bases not matched to a gene: 8. The length of the CDR3 is 14 residues. The V gene's germline CDR1 is GTSNPN and CDR2 SVGIG (reference sequence). CDR3 region: CAWSVEGGYLPLHF. CDR3 in DNA: TGTGCCTGGAGTGTAGAAGGGGGCTATTTACCCCTCCACTTT.

The chain recombines TRBV3-1 (or the pseudogene TRBV3-2) with TRBJ2-1; 7 positions agree with TRBD1. The CDR3 extends over 15 amino acids. Germline V lookup: CDR1 LGHDT, CDR2 YNNKEL (reference sequence). V dropped 3 bases and J dropped 7; count of bases not matched to a gene: 9. The CDR3 coding sequence is TGTGCCAGCAGCCAGGCACGGACAGGTTCGAATGAGCAGTTCTTC. Its translation is CASSQARTGSNEQFF.